The 13 T cell receptor beta chains given below trace back to one sample, sequenced in a study of shared clonotypes between healthy human individuals. The method was immunoSEQ multiplex PCR; TCRdb's version includes in-frame clones alone and lacks a portion of them. The repertoire holds more than 1.2 million clones, with about 98.5% as singletons. The sequencing sample was made of naive CD4+ T cells sorted from blood. The subset here: CD45RA+ positively selected. These receptors came from a young man in good health.

The chain employs TRBV27 and TRBJ2-3, with D possibly matching TRBD1 (5 bases). Germline lookup yields CDR1 MNHEY and CDR2 SMNVEV (reference sequence). The CDR3 extends over 15 amino acids. The V gene lost 4 bases and the J gene lost 2 bases, with 13 bases spanning the gap. CDR3 sequence: CASSSSRVVTDTQYF. CDR3 nucleotides: TGTGCCAGCAGTTCGTCCAGGGTTGTCACAGATACGCAGTATTTT.

The gene calls are TRBV5-1 and TRBJ2-1; 9 bases line up with TRBD1. CDR1 and CDR2 from the germline V gene are SGHRS and YFSETQ. The CDR3 totals 16 residues. V was pared by 0 bases and J by 0 bases, with 1 base of the junction left unmatched. CDR3 loop: CASSLAQGASYNEQFF. CDR3 bases: TGCGCCAGCAGCTTGGCACAGGGGGCCTCCTACAATGAGCAGTTCTTC. Supplemented by reference TRBV5-1 and TRBJ2-1, the full variable domain reads KAGVTQTPRYLIKTRGQQVTLSCSPISGHRSVSWYQQTPGQGLQFLFEYFSETQRNKGNFPGRFSGRQFSNSRSEMNVSTLELGDSALYLCASSLAQGASYNEQFFGPGTRLTVL.

The chain couples TRBV28 to TRBJ2-7; 7 bases fit TRBD1. This CDR3 has 14 residues. Germline assignment: CDR1 MDHEN and CDR2 SYDVKM. V lost 7 bases and J lost 2; bases outside the gene matches: 8. For the CDR3, the DNA is TGTGCCAGCACCAAGGGGGCGGGTACCTACGAGCAGTACTTC. Its protein product is CASTKGAGTYEQYF.

J is TRBJ1-4 and V is TRBV7-4; TRBD1 might be the D (5 bases). Deletions cut 5 bases from V and 8 bases from J, with 21 bases between. CDR1 SGHVT and CDR2 SQSDAQ come from the germline V gene. The CDR3 is made up of 16 amino acids. CDR3 sequence reads: CASSLGRGRRYEKLFF. DNA for the CDR3: TGTGCCAGCAGCCTGGGACGAGGCAGGAGGTACGAAAAACTGTTTTTT.

CDR3 DNA sequence: TGTGCCAGTAGTCGACAGACTGGAAACACCATATATTTT. It encodes CASSRQTGNTIYF. The V and J genes are TRBV19 and TRBJ1-3; D perhaps matches TRBD1 (5 bases). Germline lookup yields CDR1 LNHDA and CDR2 SQIVND (reference sequence). The ends were cut back, 5 bases at V and 2 bases at J, with 7 bases in the middle. This CDR3 is 13 amino acids long.

The chain has TRBV10-3 and TRBJ1-5; no definite D call. V shed 7 bases and J shed 5 bases, with 15 bases lying between them. Germline CDR1 is ENHRY and CDR2 is SYGVKD. CDR3 length: 14 amino acids. CDR3 in amino acids: CAINHGPEDQPQHF. The CDR3 DNA follows: TGTGCCATCAATCACGGTCCGGAGGATCAGCCCCAGCATTTT.

This clone appeared a single time. The chain recombines TRBV5-6 with TRBJ2-7; TRBD1 matches at 8 bases. This CDR3 contains 14 residues. The V gene end was trimmed by 4 bases and the J gene end by 7 bases; junction bases not matched to a gene: 10. The germline V gene has CDR1 SGHDT and CDR2 YYEEEE. Here the CDR3 DNA reads TGTGCCAGCAGCCTTGGACAGGGCGTATGGGAGCAGTACTTC. Residues: CASSLGQGVWEQYF.

The V gene is TRBV11-3, the J gene TRBJ1-5, with D unresolved. Germline V lookup: CDR1 SGHNT, CDR2 YENEEA. This CDR3 contains 15 residues. V lost 3 bases, J lost 1 base, and 10 bases lay in between. CDR3 DNA: TGTGCCAGCAGCTTGTCGATCGCCAGCAATCAGCCCCAGCATTTT. Translation gives CASSLSIASNQPQHF.

The chain combines TRBV7-9 with TRBJ2-7; 7 bases fit TRBD1. This CDR3 is 14 amino acids long. CDR1 SEHNR and CDR2 FQNEAQ come from the germline V gene (reference sequence). V was pared by 3 bases and J by 2 bases, with 4 bases of the junction left unmatched. The DNA of the CDR3 is TGTGCCAGCAGCTTCCCGGGACAGACCTACGAGCAGTACTTC. This translates into CASSFPGQTYEQYF.

V usage is TRBV18 and J usage is TRBJ2-1; a possible D gene is TRBD2 (6 bases). The CDR3 has 15 amino acids. Trimming removed 0 bases from V and 7 bases from J, with 13 bases in between. Germline V CDR1 and CDR2: KGHSH, LQKENI. CDR3 in amino acids: CASSPPGLARNEQFF. DNA of the CDR3: TGTGCCAGCTCACCACCGGGTCTAGCGAGGAATGAGCAGTTCTTC.

V is TRBV28 and J is TRBJ2-2; TRBD2 matches at 8 bases. V lost 3 bases, J lost 6 bases, and 15 bases stayed unmatched. Germline assignment: CDR1 MDHEN and CDR2 SYDVKM. CDR3 size: 18 residues. The CDR3 nucleotides read TGTGCCAGCAGTTTTGTAGCGGGACGGCGTGGAGACGCCGGGGAGCTGTTTTTT. It is translated as CASSFVAGRRGDAGELFF.

The chain joins TRBV7-2 to TRBJ2-7; D is ambiguous. Germline assignment: CDR1 SGHTA and CDR2 FQGNSA. The CDR3 runs to 16 residues. V dropped 3 bases and J dropped 3 bases, with 18 bases sitting between them. CDR3 sequence: CASSFTRRIPNYEQYF. DNA for the CDR3: TGTGCCAGCAGCTTTACTCGTCGAATCCCTAACTACGAGCAGTACTTC.

The J gene is TRBJ1-4, the V gene TRBV7-9; D uncertain. The length of the CDR3 is 14 residues. V lost 3 bases, J lost 8 bases, and 13 bases lay in between. CDR1 is SEHNR, CDR2 FQNEAQ, per germline (reference sequence). The CDR3 loop is CASSFGDGVEKLFF. Written as DNA, the CDR3 is TGTGCCAGCAGCTTCGGTGATGGGGTAGAAAAACTGTTTTTT. The full variable domain, in which reference TRBV7-9 and TRBJ1-4 provide the parts outside the CDR3, is DTGVSQNPRHKITKRGQNVTFRCDPISEHNRLYWYRQTLGQGPEFLTYFQNEAQLEKSRLLSDRFSAERPKGSFSTLEIQRTEQGDSAMYLCASSFGDGVEKLFFGSGTQLSVL.